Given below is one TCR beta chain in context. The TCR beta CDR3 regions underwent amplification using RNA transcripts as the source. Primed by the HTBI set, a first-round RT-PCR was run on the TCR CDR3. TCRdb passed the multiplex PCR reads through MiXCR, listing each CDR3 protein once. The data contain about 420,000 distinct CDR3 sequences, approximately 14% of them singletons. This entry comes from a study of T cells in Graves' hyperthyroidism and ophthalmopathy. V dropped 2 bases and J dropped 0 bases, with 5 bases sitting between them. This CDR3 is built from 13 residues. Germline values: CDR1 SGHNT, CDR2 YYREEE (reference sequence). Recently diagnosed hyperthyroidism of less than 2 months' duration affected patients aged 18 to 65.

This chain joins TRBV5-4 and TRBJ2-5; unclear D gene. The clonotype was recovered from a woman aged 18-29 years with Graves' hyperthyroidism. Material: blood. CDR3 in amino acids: CASSFRDQETQYF. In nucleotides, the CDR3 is TGTGCCAGCAGCTTTCGTGACCAAGAGACCCAGTACTTC. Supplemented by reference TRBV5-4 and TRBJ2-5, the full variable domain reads ETGVTQSPTHLIKTRGQQVTLRCSSQSGHNTVSWYQQALGQGPQFIFQYYREEENGRGNFPPRFSGLQFPNYSSELNVNALELDDSALYLCASSFRDQETQYFGPGTRLLVL.